Listed below are T cell receptor beta chains from one sample, sequenced in a study of shared clonotypes between healthy human individuals. The table came from immunoSEQ multiplex PCR; TCRdb's copy has only in-frame clones and leaves some out. The sample yields hundreds of thousands of clones, roughly 72% seen once. The sequencing sample was made of memory CD4+ T cells sorted from blood. Every receptor here comes from a woman under 40 in good health. The CDR3 runs from the conserved cysteine through the conserved F or W. The D gene is left open where the match is weak.

d_call | j_call | v_call | cdr3_aa
NA | TRBJ1-5 | TRBV6-6 | CASSQLTGNQPQHF
NA | TRBJ2-1 | TRBV9 | CASSVLGAPSNEQFF
NA | TRBJ2-7 | TRBV2 | CASSVSGSYEQYF
NA | TRBJ2-7 | TRBV28 | CASSFLSYEQYF
TRBD1 | TRBJ2-7 | TRBV5-1 | CASSFPMGSTGVYEQYF
NA | TRBJ1-5 | TRBV5-1 | CASSLGMGVNQPQHF
NA | TRBJ2-3 | TRBV7-7 | CASSLQLTDTQYF
NA | TRBJ2-7 | TRBV7-2 | CASSPVMRGGEQYF
NA | TRBJ2-6 | TRBV29-1 | CSVRSGANVLTF
TRBD2 | TRBJ2-2 | TRBV7-9 | CASSLPLAGGPTGELFF
NA | TRBJ2-1 | TRBV9 | CASSVAGGPFSYNEQFF
TRBD1 | TRBJ2-1 | TRBV6-5 | CASSGTDGNEQFF
NA | TRBJ1-2 | TRBV28 | CASSPEQRLHPAGGYGYTF
NA | TRBJ2-2 | TRBV10-2 | CASSPTSPLGELFF
TRBD2 | TRBJ2-7 | TRBV5-1 | CASSLVGSGDSYEQYF
NA | TRBJ2-7 | TRBV7-8 | CASSSSGSFYEQYF
TRBD1 | TRBJ1-2 | TRBV4-1 | CASSLPTGNYGYTF
NA | TRBJ2-7 | TRBV10-1 | CASSERTSYEQYF
NA | TRBJ2-5 | TRBV6-5 | CASSYGGAGTQYF
NA | TRBJ2-1 | TRBV7-9 | CASSLAGGIEQFF
NA | TRBJ1-1 | TRBV11-2 | CASSLDRQPNTEAFF
TRBD1 | TRBJ2-2 | TRBV7-8 | CASSLDRRLSKTGELFF